Following are 20 T cell receptor beta chains from one sample sequenced in a study of shared T cell receptors in the human thymus. Produced via immunoSEQ multiplex PCR; TCRdb's table is partial and in-frame only. The sample lists around 730,000 clones, approximately 83% occurring once. These data are also associated with another study on human thymus T cells.

What was sequenced was thymocytes. The receptor source for this set is a girl under three years old with a congenital heart defect.

The rearrangement uses TRBV5-1 and TRBJ2-7; 9 bases match TRBD1. Germline V gene sequence: CDR1 SGHRS, CDR2 YFSETQ. The CDR3 contains 14 residues. Trimming took 4 bases from V and 4 from J; bases not matched to a gene: 6. Written as DNA, the CDR3 is TGCGCCAGCAGCACGGACAGGGGTGTATACGAGCAGTACTTC. It translates to CASSTDRGVYEQYF.

This clone has a handful of counts. This rearrangement joins TRBV4-3 to TRBJ1-1; 11 nucleotides agree with TRBD1. This CDR3 region has 17 residues. Germline lookup yields CDR1 LGHNA and CDR2 YSLEER. J gave up 6 bases and V 0 bases, and 9 bases lay outside the gene matches. CDR3 sequence (DNA): TGCGCCAGCAGCCAAGACCCGGGACAGGGGGGTTTCGCTGAAGCTTTCTTT. This encodes CASSQDPGQGGFAEAFF.

J is TRBJ1-2 and V is TRBV5-1; tentatively, D is TRBD1 (5 bases). V was shortened by 0 bases and J by 4 bases, with 13 bases between the two germline ends. The V gene's germline CDR1 is SGHRS and CDR2 YFSETQ. This CDR3 is built from 15 residues. CDR3 sequence reads: CASSLAGGTGYGYTF. The CDR3 nucleotides read TGCGCCAGCAGCTTGGCCGGAGGGACCGGCTATGGCTACACCTTC. Full variable domain (remainder filled in from reference TRBV5-1 and TRBJ1-2): KAGVTQTPRYLIKTRGQQVTLSCSPISGHRSVSWYQQTPGQGLQFLFEYFSETQRNKGNFPGRFSGRQFSNSRSEMNVSTLELGDSALYLCASSLAGGTGYGYTFGSGTRLTVV.

V usage is TRBV9 and J usage is TRBJ1-1; a weak D match, TRBD1 (6 bases). With 4 bases removed from V and 4 bases from J, the gap between germline ends came to 14 bases. There are 14 residues in the CDR3. CDR1 is SGDLS, CDR2 YYNGEE, per germline. CDR3: CASSNRVRGTEAFF. The CDR3, as DNA: TGTGCCAGCAGCAACAGGGTCAGGGGCACTGAAGCTTTCTTT.

The V gene is TRBV27, the J gene TRBJ1-5, with 12 bases that match TRBD1. Germline CDR1 reads MNHEY; CDR2 reads SMNVEV (reference sequence). CDR3 length: 18 amino acids. Trimming at V came to 5 bases and at J to 3 bases, leaving 11 bases not matched to a gene. In DNA form, the CDR3 reads TGTGCCAGCAGTGACCAGGCCGGGACAGGGGGCGTCAATCAGCCCCAGCATTTT. The encoded protein is CASSDQAGTGGVNQPQHF.

The V gene is TRBV27, the J gene TRBJ2-7, with 8 positions matching TRBD1. The CDR3 runs to 21 residues. V was clipped by 2 bases and J by 2 bases; unmatched bases: 23. Germline assignment: CDR1 MNHEY and CDR2 SMNVEV (reference sequence). As DNA, the CDR3 is TGTGCCAGCAGTTTACAGCGCCCAATCCGACAGGGGAATTCCTCTACCTACGAGCAGTACTTC. As protein: CASSLQRPIRQGNSSTYEQYF.

About this clone itself: At one end the junction does not follow the germline gene, possibly because of a read error. V is TRBV11-2 and J is TRBJ1-1; 9 bases match TRBD1. The CDR3 spans 14 residues. Germline CDR1 is SGHAT and CDR2 is FQNNGV. This CDR3 reads CASSLDPGQGFSTF. DNA of the CDR3: TGTGCCAGCAGCTTAGACCCGGGACAGGGTTTCTCGACTTTT.

The CDR3 loop reads CTTSEGGGNYGYTF. CDR3 DNA sequence: TGCACCACAAGCGAGGGCGGAGGGAACTATGGCTACACCTTC. V and J are TRBV29-1 and TRBJ1-2; D not resolved. The CDR3 has 14 residues. The germline gives CDR1 SQVTM, CDR2 ANQGSEA. The full variable domain, rest sourced from reference TRBV29-1 and TRBJ1-2, is SAVISQKPSRDICQRGTSLTIQCQVDSQVTMMFWYRQQPGQSLTLIATANQGSEATYESGFVIDKFPISRPNLTFSTLTVSNMSPEDSSIYLCTTSEGGGNYGYTFGSGTRLTVV.

Only a few counts were recorded for this clone. J is TRBJ1-1 and V is TRBV30; 7 positions match TRBD1. Germline CDR1 is GTSNPN and CDR2 is SVGIG (reference sequence). J was trimmed by 2 bases and V by 4 bases; bases with no gene match: 19. This CDR3 comprises 18 residues. The CDR3 protein is CAWIHLFGNGTVNTEAFF. The CDR3 DNA reads as TGTGCCTGGATACATCTATTTGGAAACGGGACAGTCAACACTGAAGCTTTCTTT.

Only a few counts were recorded for this clone. The chain recombines TRBV27 with TRBJ2-7, with 7 nucleotides matching TRBD1. CDR1 is MNHEY and CDR2 is SMNVEV in the germline V gene (reference sequence). Trimming took 2 bases from V and 6 from J; bases not matched to a gene: 4. The CDR3 covers 13 residues. The CDR3 region has the DNA TGTGCCAGCAGTTTAAAGACAGGGTTCGAGCAGTACTTC. Translating gives CASSLKTGFEQYF.

This chain connects TRBV25-1 to TRBJ2-5; possibly TRBD1 for D (5 bases). This CDR3 comprises 14 residues. Germline CDR1 and CDR2: MGHDK and SYGVNS. Trimming stripped 7 bases from V and 2 bases from J, with 14 bases between. DNA for the CDR3: TGTGCCAGCATTCCGGACACGGCTCAAGAGACCCAGTACTTC. This codes for CASIPDTAQETQYF.

V is TRBV30 and J is TRBJ2-4; 14 bases are shared with TRBD2. CDR1 is GTSNPN, CDR2 SVGIG, per germline (reference sequence). The CDR3 runs 19 residues. With V trimmed by 3 bases and J by 0 bases, 10 bases remained unmatched. As DNA, the CDR3 is TGTGCCTGGAGAGAGACTAGCGGGGGGGTTCACATAGCCAAAAACATTCAGTACTTC. Its translation is CAWRETSGGVHIAKNIQYF.

The CDR3 DNA reads TGCGCCAGCAGCCAAGCCTTGCCCCCCTCAAGCTCCTACGAGCAGTACTTC. This encodes CASSQALPPSSSYEQYF. The chain combines TRBV4-1 with TRBJ2-5; unclear D gene. The DNA end favors TRBJ2-7, so the J call may be wrong. Germline V lookup: CDR1 MGHRA, CDR2 YSYEKL. The CDR3 runs 17 residues.

This clone has a handful of counts. V and J are TRBV18 and TRBJ1-3, with 9 bases that match TRBD1. V shed 2 bases, J shed 3 bases, and the junction held 5 bases outside the gene matches. The CDR3 has 16 amino acids. Germline V gene data show CDR1 as KGHSH and CDR2 as LQKENI. In DNA form, the CDR3 reads TGTGCCAGCTCACCAGACACAGGGGGCGGTGGAAACACCATATATTTT. This encodes CASSPDTGGGGNTIYF.

This chain joins TRBV2 and TRBJ2-5; 8 bases line up with TRBD2. Trimming removed 8 bases from V and 5 bases from J; junction bases left unmatched: 16. The CDR3 totals 16 residues. Germline V gene data show CDR1 as SNHLY and CDR2 as FYNNEI. DNA for the CDR3: TGTGCCAGCCACCCTCACTCGGGGGGGATGGGGGAGACCCAGTACTTC. It encodes CASHPHSGGMGETQYF.

The gene calls are TRBV28 and TRBJ1-2, with a possible D match to TRBD1 (6 bases). Trimming removed 8 bases from V and 10 bases from J, with 26 bases in between. The CDR3 covers 15 residues. Germline V gene lookup returns CDR1 MDHEN and CDR2 SYDVKM. The CDR3 sequence is CASANIGGGSSAYTF. The CDR3 DNA is TGTGCCAGCGCCAACATAGGGGGGGGGTCTAGCGCCTACACCTTC.

This clone was observed once. The chain is built from TRBV4-3 and TRBJ1-1; D gene ambiguous. The germline CDR1 and CDR2 sequences are LGHNA and YSLEER. The CDR3 is 17 amino acids. Trimming stripped 0 bases from V and 0 bases from J, with 14 bases between. The CDR3: CASSQDSSGGMNTEAFF. CDR3 nucleotide sequence: TGCGCCAGCAGCCAAGATTCCAGTGGCGGGATGAACACTGAAGCTTTCTTT.

The chain is built from TRBV27 and TRBJ1-1, with a possible D match to TRBD1 (5 bases). The CDR3 is 16 amino acids. V was clipped by 7 bases and J by 1 base, with 19 bases between them. Germline values: CDR1 MNHEY, CDR2 SMNVEV (reference sequence). The CDR3 reads CASTLTPRQPNTEAFF. CDR3 DNA sequence: TGTGCCAGCACCCTCACCCCAAGACAGCCGAACACTGAAGCTTTCTTT.

The chain couples TRBV6-5 to TRBJ2-5; 8 bases match TRBD2. This CDR3 comprises 15 residues. In germline, CDR1 is MNHEY, CDR2 SVGAGI. V shed 6 bases and J 0 bases; nucleotides not matched to a gene: 6. CDR3 sequence: CASRGAGANQETQYF. CDR3 DNA sequence: TGTGCCAGCAGGGGAGCGGGGGCTAACCAAGAGACCCAGTACTTC.

The chain has TRBV14 and TRBJ2-7; TRBD1 aligns across 7 bases. Germline V CDR1 and CDR2: SGHDN, FVKESK. V shed 4 bases and J 3 bases; nucleotides not matched to a gene: 12. The CDR3 is 16 amino acids. DNA of the CDR3: TGTGCCAGCAGCCGCCCGAGAGGGACAGAGAACTACGAGCAGTACTTC. Amino acids: CASSRPRGTENYEQYF.